The 18 T cell receptor beta chains given below trace back to one sample, sequenced in a study of tumor-infiltrating lymphocytes in primary liver carcinoma. Researchers drew blood RNA from unsorted whole blood and extracted germline DNA as well. Constant-region priming of about 520 ng total RNA yielded TCR beta cDNA. Libraries for TCR beta were built through three nested multiplex PCR rounds, which together made up a slightly modified ARM-PCR procedure. A C-beta reverse primer was combined with TRBV1-TRBV30 forward primers in the first two PCR rounds, and each round had roughly 9 cycles. In TCRdb, the multiplex PCR reads were re-called with MiXCR into one record per CDR3 protein. In the table there are fewer than 350,000 distinct CDR3 sequences, 65% of which are singletons. Material: peripheral blood. These TCRs come from a man aged 35 to 55 with primary liver carcinoma and hepatitis B virus infection.

The chain employs TRBV7-3 and TRBJ1-1, with TRBD1 matching over 7 bases. Looked up from germline, CDR1 is SGHTA and CDR2 is FQGTGA. The CDR3 contains 15 residues. Trimming removed 4 bases from V and 5 bases from J; junction bases left unmatched: 10. The CDR3 is CASSSIQGGDTEAFF. Here the CDR3 DNA reads TGTGCCAGCAGCTCTATCCAGGGGGGGGATACTGAAGCTTTCTTT. Using reference TRBV7-3 and TRBJ1-1 for the parts outside the CDR3, the full variable domain is GAGVSQTPSNKVTEKGKYVELRCDPISGHTALYWYRQSLGQGPEFLIYFQGTGAADDSGLPNDRFFAVRPEGSVSTLKIQRTERGDSAVYLCASSSIQGGDTEAFFGQGTRLTVV.

Note on this clonotype: A much larger clone differs by one base, so this may be a read error. V usage is TRBV6-6 and J usage is TRBJ2-7, with 8 bases lining up with TRBD1. Trimming took 7 bases from V and 1 from J; bases not matched to a gene: 9. CDR1 MNHNY and CDR2 SVGAGI come from the germline V gene (reference sequence). The CDR3 runs to 15 residues. The CDR3 here is CASNETGVFSYEQYF. CDR3 DNA: TGTGCCAGCAACGAGACAGGGGTCTTTTCCTACGAGCAGTACTTC.

Turning to this clonotype: Here the CDR3 omits its conserved ending phenylalanine or tryptophan, so a read error is the likely source. The rearrangement joins TRBV13 to TRBJ2-7, with 9 bases lining up with TRBD1. CDR1 PRHDT and CDR2 FYEKMQ come from the germline V gene (reference sequence). CDR3 length: 15 residues. V dropped 3 bases and J dropped 4; count of bases not matched to a gene: 7. Here the CDR3 DNA reads TGTGCCAGCAGCTTTGAAGGACAGGGGTATTACGAGCAGTACCTC. It yields the protein CASSFEGQGYYEQYL.

About this clonotype itself: A much larger clone sits a single nucleotide away, making a read error possible. This chain links TRBV6-5 with TRBJ1-1; TRBD1 agrees at 9 bases. The CDR3 length is 16 residues. Germline CDR1 reads MNHEY; CDR2 reads SVGAGI. This CDR3 is CASSYSNDRGFTEVFF. In DNA form, the CDR3 reads TGTGCCAGCAGTTACTCGAACGACAGGGGGTTTACGGAAGTTTTCTTT.

The table lists this clonotype with many counts. The chain uses TRBV10-3 and TRBJ2-7, with TRBD2 matching 8 bases. CDR1 ENHRY and CDR2 SYGVKD come from the germline V gene. This CDR3 is built from 14 residues. V dropped 6 bases and J dropped 3; count of bases not matched to a gene: 7. CDR3: CAIRPSGSNYEQYF. The CDR3 bases are TGTGCCATCAGGCCTAGCGGGTCCAACTACGAGCAGTACTTC.

The chain has TRBV13 and TRBJ2-2, with 7 nucleotides matching TRBD2. Trimming removed 5 bases from V and 6 bases from J; junction bases left unmatched: 9. Germline CDR1 reads PRHDT; CDR2 reads FYEKMQ (reference sequence). CDR3 length: 15 amino acids. CDR3: CASSLRGAGAGELFF. DNA of the CDR3: TGTGCCAGCAGCCTACGAGGGGCGGGGGCCGGGGAGCTGTTTTTT.

Remarks on this clonotype: A much larger clone lies a single base off, so this may be a read error. This chain connects TRBV7-8 to TRBJ1-2, with TRBD1 as a possible D gene (5 bases). The CDR3 is made up of 14 amino acids. From germline, CDR1 is SGHVS and CDR2 FQNEAQ. As DNA, the CDR3 is TGTGCCGGCAGCCCGGGACGGGATAACTATGGCTACACCTTC. Its translation is CAGSPGRDNYGYTF. The full variable domain, its missing parts supplied by reference TRBV7-8 and TRBJ1-2, is GAGVSQSPRYKVAKRGQDVALRCDPISGHVSLFWYQQALGQGPEFLTYFQNEAQLDKSGLPSDRFFAERPEGSVSTLKIQRTQQEDSAVYLCAGSPGRDNYGYTFGSGTRLTVV.

With respect to this clonotype: A much larger clonotype is one base distant, so this may be a read error. This chain connects TRBV6-6 to TRBJ1-5, with TRBD1 matching over 7 bases. CDR3 length: 15 residues. V lost 4 bases to trimming and J lost 6 bases; unmatched junction nucleotides: 9. CDR1 is MNHNY, CDR2 SVGAGI, per germline (reference sequence). The CDR3 nucleotides are TGTGCCAGCAGTTTCCGACAGGGAGGCATTCAGCCCCAGCATTTT. It yields the protein CASSFRQGGIQPQHF.

Notes on this clonotype: This may come from a read error, since a much larger clone is one base off. Because the CDR3 is missing its conserved closing phenylalanine or tryptophan, this is likely a read error. The chain uses TRBV6-5 and TRBJ2-3; no clear D gene. The V gene's germline CDR1 is MNHEY and CDR2 SVGAGI. The CDR3 extends over 12 amino acids. The V and J ends lost 10 bases and 2 bases respectively, with 10 bases between them. The CDR3 DNA reads TGTGCCACCCGTGGTAACACAGATACGCAGTATTTA. Translation gives CATRGNTDTQYL.

On this clonotype itself: A read error may explain this, as a much larger clone is one base away. The chain is built from TRBV29-1 and TRBJ2-7; no reliable D call. CDR1 is SQVTM and CDR2 is ANQGSEA in the germline V gene. Trimming left V 4 bases short and J 6 bases short, with 13 bases between. This CDR3 spans 12 amino acids. The CDR3 reads CSVGILAGEQYF. The CDR3 DNA sequence: TGCAGCGTTGGCATTTTGGCTGGCGAGCAGTACTTC.

V is TRBV6-5 and J is TRBJ2-1; a possible D gene is TRBD2 (6 bases). This CDR3 comprises 18 residues. V lost 4 bases and J 8 bases, leaving 27 bases between the germline ends. In germline, CDR1 is MNHEY, CDR2 SVGAGI. The CDR3 region is CASSFGDQGNGSRHEQFF. Written as DNA, the CDR3 is TGTGCCAGCAGTTTTGGGGACCAAGGAAACGGGAGCAGGCATGAGCAGTTCTTC.

The gene calls are TRBV10-3 and TRBJ2-3; D remains unclear. Germline CDR1 reads ENHRY; CDR2 reads SYGVKD. This CDR3 has 14 residues. The V end lost 0 bases, the J end lost 0 bases, and 4 bases lay between the germline ends. CDR3 in amino acids: CAISESRSTDTQYF. The CDR3 nucleotides are TGTGCCATCAGTGAGTCGCGTAGCACAGATACGCAGTATTTT.

For this clonotype: One base away lies a much larger clone, so this may be a sequencing read error. This rearrangement joins TRBV6-1 to TRBJ2-7; 10 bases map to TRBD2. The CDR3 contains 15 residues. The ends lost 0 bases at V and 4 bases at J; junction bases unmatched: 3. CDR1 and CDR2 (germline): MNHNS, SASEGT. The CDR3, as DNA: TGTGCCAGCAGTGAAGCGACTAGCGGGCGTTACGAGCAGTACTTC. Protein: CASSEATSGRYEQYF.

This clonotype was picked up many times. The chain uses TRBV4-2 and TRBJ1-1, with D tentatively TRBD1 (6 bases). The CDR3 runs to 14 residues. V gave up 6 bases and J gave up 5 bases, with 16 bases separating them. CDR1 LGHNA and CDR2 YNFKEQ come from the germline V gene. Here the CDR3 reads CASSRPPGETEAFF. CDR3 in DNA: TGTGCCAGCAGTCGACCCCCAGGGGAGACTGAAGCTTTCTTT.

This clonotype was recorded many times. The chain uses TRBV29-1 and TRBJ2-7; the match to TRBD1 covers 8 bases. The CDR3 consists of 13 residues. Trimming took 8 bases from V and 3 from J; bases not matched to a gene: 9. The V gene's germline CDR1 is SQVTM and CDR2 ANQGSEA. In DNA, the CDR3 is TGCAGCTCCCGGACAGGGCCCTTCTACGAGCAGTACTTC. This translates into CSSRTGPFYEQYF.

A note on this clonotype: A junction end diverges from the germline sequence, so it may reflect a read error. This rearrangement joins TRBV30 to TRBJ1-2; no clear D gene. The germline gives CDR1 GTSNPN, CDR2 SVGIG (reference sequence). CDR3 length: 15 amino acids. CDR3 DNA sequence: TGTGCCTGGGACATGACCGGGCAGGATAACTTTGGCTACACCTTC. It translates to CAWDMTGQDNFGYTF.

Concerning this clonotype itself: A junction boundary mismatches the germline segment, possibly from a read error. This chain joins TRBV12-3 or TRBV12-4 and TRBJ2-1, with 8 bases aligning to TRBD1. This CDR3 has 13 amino acids. CDR3 in amino acids: CASRMSGGVEHFF. Here the CDR3 DNA reads TGTGCCAGCAGGATGTCAGGGGGCGTGGAGCACTTCTTC.

This clonotype was seen repeatedly, ten times or more. The chain links TRBV14 to TRBJ2-2; no firm D call. CDR1 and CDR2 from the germline V gene are SGHDN and FVKESK. This CDR3 is 13 amino acids long. The V gene lost 0 bases and the J gene lost 7 bases, with 6 bases spanning the gap. CDR3 nucleotide sequence: TGTGCCAGCAGCCAAGATCGCATCGGGGAGCTGTTTTTT. This gives the protein CASSQDRIGELFF.